The sequence of this TCR beta chain was determined in a study of blood T cells in healthy people across ages. Study as a whole: Template switching captured about one barcoded beta molecule per two T cells.

General study findings and limits: Strong correlation linked observed beta diversity and percent naive T cells. The donors' CMV status was not determined, possibly confounding changes in expanded clonotypes.

Ten or more counts support this clonotype. The antigen remains unidentified. The ends lost 3 bases at V and 7 bases at J; junction bases unmatched: 3. CDR1 and CDR2 (germline): KGHSH, LQKENI. The CDR3 loop spans 14 amino acids. The use of a sample-barcoded 5' primer and a J-beta primer mix characterized a second PCR of about 7 to 12 cycles. TCRdb reanalysed the 5' RACE reads using MiXCR and keeps one entry per CDR3 protein. The repertoire holds hundreds of thousands of distinct CDR3 sequences, with 35% to 40% as singletons. This clonotype originated in a young man in good health. What was sequenced was blood. This chain uses TRBV18 with TRBJ2-1; 10 nucleotides line up with TRBD2. CDR3 region: CASSPGLARNEQFF. CDR3 coding DNA: TGTGCCAGCTCACCGGGACTAGCGAGGAATGAGCAGTTCTTC.